The clone carrying this T cell receptor (beta chain) came up a few times. One end of the junction fails to match germline, which may point to a read error. The CDR3 spans 14 residues. Looked up from germline, CDR1 is SEHNR and CDR2 is FQNEAQ (reference sequence). The data stem from a study of early T cells in non-severe SARS-CoV-2 infection. A single record per CDR3 protein comes from TCRdb applying MiXCR to the 5' RACE reads. This sample yields tens of thousands of distinct CDR3 sequences, of which more than 9% are seen a single time; 3.5% to 5% belongs to the top ten. The specimen was whole blood. The V gene is TRBV7-9, the J gene TRBJ1-3; D gene ambiguous. The sequence derives from an adult who was a healthcare worker with PCR-confirmed SARS-CoV-2 infection or an uninfected control (not recorded which). The CDR3 region is CVSSSAPSGNTIYF. CDR3 nucleotides: TGTGTCAGCAGCTCCGCTCCCTCTGGAAACACCATATATTTT.